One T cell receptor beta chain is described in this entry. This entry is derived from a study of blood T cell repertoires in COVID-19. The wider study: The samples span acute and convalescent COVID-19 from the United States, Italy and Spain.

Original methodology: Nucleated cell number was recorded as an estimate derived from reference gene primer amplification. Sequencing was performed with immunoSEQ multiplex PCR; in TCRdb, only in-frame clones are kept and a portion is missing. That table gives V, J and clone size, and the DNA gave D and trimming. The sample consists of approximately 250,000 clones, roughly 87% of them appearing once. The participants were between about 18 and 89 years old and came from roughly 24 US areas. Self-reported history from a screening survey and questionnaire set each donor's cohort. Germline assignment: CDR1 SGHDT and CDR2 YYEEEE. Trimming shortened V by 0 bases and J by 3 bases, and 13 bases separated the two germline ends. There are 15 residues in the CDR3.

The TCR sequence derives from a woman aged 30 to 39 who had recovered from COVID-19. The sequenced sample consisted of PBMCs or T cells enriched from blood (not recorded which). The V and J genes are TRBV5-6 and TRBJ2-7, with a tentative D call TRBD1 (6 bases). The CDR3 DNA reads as TGTGCCAGCAGCTTGGGATCGACAGGCTTCTACGAGCAGTACTTC. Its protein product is CASSLGSTGFYEQYF.